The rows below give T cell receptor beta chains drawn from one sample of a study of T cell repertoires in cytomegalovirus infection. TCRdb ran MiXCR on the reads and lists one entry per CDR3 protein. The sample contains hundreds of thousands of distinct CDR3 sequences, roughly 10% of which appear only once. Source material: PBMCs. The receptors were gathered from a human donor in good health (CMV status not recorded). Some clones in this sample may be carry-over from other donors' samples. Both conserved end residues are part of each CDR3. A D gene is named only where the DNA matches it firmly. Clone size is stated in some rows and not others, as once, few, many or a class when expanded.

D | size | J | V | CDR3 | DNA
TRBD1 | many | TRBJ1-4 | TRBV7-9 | CASSPGQLRVLHNEKLFF | TGTGCCAGCAGCCCGGGACAGCTACGGGTCTTACATAATGAAAAACTGTTTTTT
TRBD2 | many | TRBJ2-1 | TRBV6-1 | CASSDPGLVLNEQFF | TGTGCCAGCAGTGATCCGGGACTAGTCCTCAATGAGCAGTTCTTC
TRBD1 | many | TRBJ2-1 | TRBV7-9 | CASSLGSGQGNNEQFF | TGTGCCAGCAGCTTGGGGTCGGGACAGGGTAACAATGAGCAGTTCTTC
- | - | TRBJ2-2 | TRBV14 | CASSRLINTGELFF | TGTGCCAGCAGCCGGTTAATAAACACCGGGGAGCTGTTTTTT
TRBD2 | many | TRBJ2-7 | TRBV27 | CASSLMAGGFYEQYF | TGTGCCAGCAGTTTAATGGCGGGAGGGTTTTACGAGCAGTACTTC
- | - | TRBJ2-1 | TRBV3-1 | CASSQVRASEQFF | TGTGCCAGCAGCCAAGTCAGAGCGAGTGAGCAGTTCTTC
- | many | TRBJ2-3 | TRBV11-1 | CASSHLRDTQYF | TGTGCCAGCAGCCACCTCAGGGATACGCAGTATTTT
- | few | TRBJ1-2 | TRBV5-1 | CASSPSTGRNYGYTF | TGCGCCAGCAGCCCATCGACAGGCCGTAACTATGGCTACACCTTC
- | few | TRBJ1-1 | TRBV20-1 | CSAPGGGVTEAFF | TGCAGTGCTCCTGGGGGGGGGGTCACTGAAGCTTTCTTT
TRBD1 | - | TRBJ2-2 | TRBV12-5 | CASGLETGPGELFF | TGTGCTAGTGGTTTGGAGACAGGGCCCGGGGAGCTGTTTTTT
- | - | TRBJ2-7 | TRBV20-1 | CSARKGIYEQYF | TGCAGTGCTAGAAAAGGAATCTACGAGCAGTACTTC
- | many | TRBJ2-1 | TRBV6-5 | CASRGATITLGDNEQFF | TGTGCCAGCAGGGGGGCGACCATCACTTTGGGGGATAATGAGCAGTTCTTC
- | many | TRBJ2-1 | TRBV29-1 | CSVEREGLNEQFF | TGCAGCGTTGAGCGGGAAGGCCTCAATGAGCAGTTCTTC
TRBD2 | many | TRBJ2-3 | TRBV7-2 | CASSLPSGLAGGLTDTQYF | TGTGCCAGCAGCCTCCCCTCGGGACTAGCGGGAGGCCTCACAGATACGCAGTATTTT
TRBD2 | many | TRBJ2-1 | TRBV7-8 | CASSSAGGFYNEQFF | TGTGCCAGCAGCTCAGCGGGAGGGTTTTACAATGAGCAGTTCTTC
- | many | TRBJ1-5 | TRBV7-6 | CASSLAIGPRQPQHF | TGTGCCAGCAGCCTCGCCATAGGCCCCCGTCAGCCCCAGCATTTT
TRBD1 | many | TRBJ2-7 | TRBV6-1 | CAVSGGQGSYEQYF | TGTGCCGTTTCCGGGGGACAGGGCTCCTACGAGCAGTACTTC
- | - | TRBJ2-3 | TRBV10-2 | CASRTSGGQPDTQYF | TGCGCCAGCAGAACCTCGGGGGGCCAACCAGATACGCAGTATTTT
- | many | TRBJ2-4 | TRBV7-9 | CASSPPSGTVAKNIQYF | TGTGCCAGCAGCCCCCCATCTGGGACGGTAGCCAAAAACATTCAGTACTTC
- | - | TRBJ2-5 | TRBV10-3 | CASGMEGLETQYF | TGTGCCAGCGGCATGGAGGGGCTGGAGACCCAGTACTTC
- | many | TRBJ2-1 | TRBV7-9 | CASSLAFHEQFF | TGTGCCAGCAGCTTAGCGTTTCATGAGCAGTTCTTC
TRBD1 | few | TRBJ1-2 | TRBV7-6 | CASSLGGQGLQYGYTF | TGTGCCAGCAGCTTAGGGGGACAGGGATTACAATATGGCTACACCTTC
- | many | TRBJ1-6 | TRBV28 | CASSLFREYSPLHF | TGTGCCAGCAGTTTATTCAGGGAATATTCACCCCTCCACTTT
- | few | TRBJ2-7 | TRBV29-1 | CSAGGVSYEQYF | TGCAGCGCTGGGGGAGTCAGCTACGAGCAGTACTTC
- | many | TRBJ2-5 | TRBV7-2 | CASSLLETQYF | TGTGCCAGCAGCTTGTTGGAGACCCAGTACTTC
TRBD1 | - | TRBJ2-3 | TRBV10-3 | CAISGGQGSTDTQYF | TGTGCCATCAGTGGGGGACAGGGTAGCACAGATACGCAGTATTTT
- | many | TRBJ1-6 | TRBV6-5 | CASSYPFGGSVSPLHF | TGTGCCAGCAGTTACCCCTTCGGGGGCTCGGTGTCACCCCTCCACTTT
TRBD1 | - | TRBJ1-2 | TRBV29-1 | CSVEETGSSYGYTF | TGCAGCGTTGAAGAGACAGGGTCGAGTTATGGCTACACCTTC
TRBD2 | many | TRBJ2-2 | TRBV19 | CASKDSYSGRRVTGELFF | TGTGCCAGTAAAGATTCTTATAGCGGGAGGCGGGTCACCGGGGAGCTGTTTTTT